This T cell receptor beta chain was sequenced for a study of healthy donors' naive CD4 and CD8 T cells. A linear amplification protocol produced the TCR libraries from around 0.55 ug of total RNA. TCRdb reprocessed the reads via MiXCR and lists one record per CDR3 protein. The sample contains approximately 180,000 distinct CDR3 sequences, under 85% of which appear only once. Sample: naive CD4+ and CD8+ T cells sorted from blood, pooled from several donors. The clonotype was recovered from a pool of human donors in good health; the sample pools cells from several healthy donors.

The CDR3 nucleotides read TGCGCCAGCAGCCCAGGACAGGGCCTAAGTCAGCCCCAGCATTTT. Amino acid sequence: CASSPGQGLSQPQHF. The chain joins TRBV5-1 to TRBJ1-5, with 8 bases fitting TRBD1. The CDR3 spans 15 residues. CDR1 SGHRS and CDR2 YFSETQ come from the germline V gene. The J segment lost 6 bases and the V segment lost 4 bases, leaving 9 bases of the junction unmatched. Variable domain in full (rest from reference TRBV5-1 and TRBJ1-5): KAGVTQTPRYLIKTRGQQVTLSCSPISGHRSVSWYQQTPGQGLQFLFEYFSETQRNKGNFPGRFSGRQFSNSRSEMNVSTLELGDSALYLCASSPGQGLSQPQHFGDGTRLSIL.